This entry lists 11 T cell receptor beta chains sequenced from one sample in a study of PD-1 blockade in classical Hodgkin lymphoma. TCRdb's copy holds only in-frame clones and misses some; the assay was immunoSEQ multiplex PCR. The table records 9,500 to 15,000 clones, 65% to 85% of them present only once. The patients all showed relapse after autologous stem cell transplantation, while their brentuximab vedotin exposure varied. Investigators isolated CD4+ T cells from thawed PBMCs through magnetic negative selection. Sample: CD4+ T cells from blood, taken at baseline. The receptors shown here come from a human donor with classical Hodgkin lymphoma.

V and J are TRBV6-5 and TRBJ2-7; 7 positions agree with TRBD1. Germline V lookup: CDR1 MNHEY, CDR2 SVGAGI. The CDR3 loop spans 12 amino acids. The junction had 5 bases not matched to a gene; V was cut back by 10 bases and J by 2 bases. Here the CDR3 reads CATRQGPYEQYF. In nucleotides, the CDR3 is TGTGCCACCCGACAGGGTCCCTACGAGCAGTACTTC.

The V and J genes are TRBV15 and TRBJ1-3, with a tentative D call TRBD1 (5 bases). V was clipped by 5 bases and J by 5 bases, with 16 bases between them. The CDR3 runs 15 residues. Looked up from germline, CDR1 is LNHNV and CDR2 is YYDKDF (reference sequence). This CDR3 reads CATSQSRVGRNTIYF. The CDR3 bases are TGTGCCACCAGCCAGAGTAGGGTGGGACGAAACACCATATATTTT.

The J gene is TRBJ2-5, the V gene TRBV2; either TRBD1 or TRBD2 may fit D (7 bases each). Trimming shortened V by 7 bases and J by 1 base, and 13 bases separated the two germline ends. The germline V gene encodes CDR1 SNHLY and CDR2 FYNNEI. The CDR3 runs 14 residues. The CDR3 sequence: CASKRDRTQETQYF. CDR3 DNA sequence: TGTGCCAGCAAGCGGGACAGAACCCAAGAGACCCAGTACTTC.

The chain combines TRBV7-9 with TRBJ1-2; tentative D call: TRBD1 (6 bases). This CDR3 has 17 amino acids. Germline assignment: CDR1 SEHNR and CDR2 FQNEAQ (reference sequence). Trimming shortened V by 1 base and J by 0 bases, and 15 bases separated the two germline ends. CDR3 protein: CASSLDGGPRTNYGYTF. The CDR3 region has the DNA TGTGCCAGCAGCTTAGATGGGGGGCCAAGGACTAACTATGGCTACACCTTC.

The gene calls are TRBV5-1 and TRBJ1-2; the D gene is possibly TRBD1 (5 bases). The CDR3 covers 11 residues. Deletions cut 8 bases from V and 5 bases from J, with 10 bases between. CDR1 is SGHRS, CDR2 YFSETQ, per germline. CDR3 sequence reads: CASKGEYGYTF. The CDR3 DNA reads TGCGCCAGTAAAGGGGAGTATGGCTACACCTTC.

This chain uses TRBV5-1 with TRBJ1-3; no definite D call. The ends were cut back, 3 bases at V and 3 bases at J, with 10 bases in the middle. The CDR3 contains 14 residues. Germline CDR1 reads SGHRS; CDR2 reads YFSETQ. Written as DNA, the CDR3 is TGCGCCAGCAGCTCGGCGGGGAGTGGAAACACCATATATTTT. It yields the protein CASSSAGSGNTIYF.

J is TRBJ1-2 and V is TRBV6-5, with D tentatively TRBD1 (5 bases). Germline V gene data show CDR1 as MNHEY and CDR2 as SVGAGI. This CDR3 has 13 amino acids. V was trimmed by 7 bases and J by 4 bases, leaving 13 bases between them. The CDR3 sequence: CASNRQGGYGYTF. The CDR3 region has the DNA TGTGCCAGCAATAGGCAGGGAGGCTATGGCTACACCTTC.

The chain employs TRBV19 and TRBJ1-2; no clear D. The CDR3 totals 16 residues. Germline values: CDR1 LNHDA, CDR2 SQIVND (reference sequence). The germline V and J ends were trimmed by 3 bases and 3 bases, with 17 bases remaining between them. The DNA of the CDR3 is TGTGCCAGTAGTATGATGGATCAAGCTCTCTACTATGGCTACACCTTC. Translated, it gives CASSMMDQALYYGYTF. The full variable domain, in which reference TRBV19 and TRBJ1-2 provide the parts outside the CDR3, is DGGITQSPKYLFRKEGQNVTLSCEQNLNHDAMYWYRQDPGQGLRLIYYSQIVNDFQKGDIAEGYSVSREKKESFPLTVTSAQKNPTAFYLCASSMMDQALYYGYTFGSGTRLTVV.

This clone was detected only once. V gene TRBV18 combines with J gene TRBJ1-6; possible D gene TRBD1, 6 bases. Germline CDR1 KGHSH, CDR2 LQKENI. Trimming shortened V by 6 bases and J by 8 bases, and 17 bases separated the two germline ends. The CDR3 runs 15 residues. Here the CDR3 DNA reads TGTGCCAGCTCGCCTGTGGGGGGCCGGGATTCACCCCTCCACTTT. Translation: CASSPVGGRDSPLHF.

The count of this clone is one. In nucleotides, the CDR3 is TGTGCCAGCAGTTCCCCGTACGGGGTACACTACGAGCAGTACTTC. Translated, it gives CASSSPYGVHYEQYF. The chain couples TRBV28 to TRBJ2-5; D is perhaps TRBD2 (5 bases). The tail of the sequence fits TRBJ2-7 better, so the J call may be wrong. This CDR3 is built from 15 residues. Germline loops: CDR1 MDHEN, CDR2 SYDVKM.

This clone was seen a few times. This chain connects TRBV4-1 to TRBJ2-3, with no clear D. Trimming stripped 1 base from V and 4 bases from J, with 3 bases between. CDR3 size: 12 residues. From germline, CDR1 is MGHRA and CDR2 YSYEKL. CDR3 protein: CASSQGPDTQYF. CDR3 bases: TGCGCCAGCAGCCAAGGTCCAGATACGCAGTATTTT.